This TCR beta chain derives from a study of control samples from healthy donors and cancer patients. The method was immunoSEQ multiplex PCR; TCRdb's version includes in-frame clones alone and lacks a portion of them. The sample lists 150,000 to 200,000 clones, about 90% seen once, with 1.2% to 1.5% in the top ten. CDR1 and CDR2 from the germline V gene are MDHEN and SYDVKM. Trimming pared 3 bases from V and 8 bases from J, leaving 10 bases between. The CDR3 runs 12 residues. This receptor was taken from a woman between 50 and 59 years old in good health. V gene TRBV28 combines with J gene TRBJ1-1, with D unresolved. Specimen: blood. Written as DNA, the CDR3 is TGTGCCAGCAGTTTGGTGACGGGGGAAGCTTTCTTT. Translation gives CASSLVTGEAFF.